A selection of T cell receptor beta chains follows, all from one sample in a study of Graves' ophthalmopathy and Graves' hyperthyroidism. MiXCR, run by TCRdb on the multiplex PCR reads, gives a single entry per CDR3 protein. The sample consists of approximately 210,000 distinct CDR3 sequences, 20% to 25% of them appearing once. The sample consisted of peripheral blood. These receptors all stem from a woman in her fifties or sixties with Graves' ophthalmopathy. Each CDR3 is given with its conserved first and last residue. D genes are given only for firm matches. The size field is filled for only some rows; it gives once, few, many or a size class.

TRBJ2-7 | few | TRBV5-5 | TRBD2 | TGTGCCAGCAGCCCGACAGTGAGTAGCGGGAGCGAGCAGTACTTC | CASSPTVSSGSEQYF
TRBJ2-5 | many | TRBV12-5 | TRBD2 | TGTGCTAGTGGTTTGGGGAGCGGGAGCTGGCCCGGGAGCCAGTACTTC | CASGLGSGSWPGSQYF
TRBJ2-7 | many | TRBV6-2/TRBV6-3 | TRBD2 | TGTGCCAGCAGTTACTCGAAGGGCGCGGGAGGGAACATCTACGAGCAGTACTTC | CASSYSKGAGGNIYEQYF
TRBJ1-1 | many | TRBV7-9 | - | TGTGCCAGCAGCCATATCGGGACGGTGAACACTGAAGCTTTCTTT | CASSHIGTVNTEAFF
TRBJ1-3 | many | TRBV12-3/TRBV12-4 | - | TGTGCCAGCAGTCCGGACCGCGGGGCTATATTTAACACCATATATTTT | CASSPDRGAIFNTIYF
TRBJ1-1 | - | TRBV29-1 | TRBD1 | TGCAGCGTTGAAACAGGGGGCGAAATTGAAGCTTTCTTT | CSVETGGEIEAFF
TRBJ2-6 | many | TRBV12-3/TRBV12-4 | TRBD1 | TGTGCCAGCAGCAAGGACAGGGCTGGGGCCAACGTCCTGACTTTC | CASSKDRAGANVLTF
TRBJ1-5 | few | TRBV7-2 | - | TGTGCCAGCAGCTCCCGTAGCAATCAGCCCCAGCATTTT | CASSSRSNQPQHF
TRBJ1-6 | many | TRBV27 | - | TGTGCCAGCAGTTTAGAACAGGGTGGAACTTCTGGTTCACCCCTCCACTTT | CASSLEQGGTSGSPLHF
TRBJ1-2 | many | TRBV7-8 | TRBD1 | TGTGCCAGCAGCTTAGCGCTAACAGGGGATGGCTACACCTTC | CASSLALTGDGYTF
TRBJ1-2 | many | TRBV12-3/TRBV12-4 | - | TGTGCCAGCACCCTCCCATCGGCAGAGTCTAACTATGGCTACACCTTC | CASTLPSAESNYGYTF
TRBJ1-5 | many | TRBV12-3/TRBV12-4 | - | TGTGCCAGCACCAACCGGGCCTTGGGAAATCAGCCCCAGCATTTT | CASTNRALGNQPQHF
TRBJ2-7 | many | TRBV4-1 | - | TGCGCCAGCAGCCCGGACTACAGTTACGAGCAGTACTTC | CASSPDYSYEQYF
TRBJ2-7 | once | TRBV27 | TRBD2 | TGTGCCAGCACCACCACTAGCGGGACCTACGAGCAGTACTTC | CASTTTSGTYEQYF
TRBJ1-2 | many | TRBV12-3/TRBV12-4 | - | TGTGCCAGCAGTTTCGCCTGGGGGGTGGGGGAGGGCTACACCTTC | CASSFAWGVGEGYTF
TRBJ2-7 | many | TRBV10-3 | TRBD2 | TGTGCCATCAGCCCAGCGTCTAGCGGGCTCTACGAGCAGTACTTC | CAISPASSGLYEQYF
TRBJ2-7 | many | TRBV6-2/TRBV6-3 | - | TGTGCCAGCAGTTACTCTGTACTCGGGGAGCAGTACTTC | CASSYSVLGEQYF
TRBJ1-2 | - | TRBV10-3 | - | TGTGCCACCTCGACCGGGAACTATGGCTACACCTTC | CATSTGNYGYTF
TRBJ1-2 | many | TRBV7-9 | - | TGTGCCAGCCGAACCCAGGGGAAAATCTATGGCTACACCTTC | CASRTQGKIYGYTF
TRBJ1-5 | - | TRBV6-1 | TRBD1 | TGTGCCAGCAGACGGACAGGGAGGAATCAGCCCCAGCATTTT | CASRRTGRNQPQHF
TRBJ2-7 | many | TRBV6-5 | - | TGTGCCAGCAGTTACTCGAGAGCCAAGGGCTCCGAGCAGTACTTC | CASSYSRAKGSEQYF
TRBJ2-1 | - | TRBV9 | TRBD2 | TGTGCCAGCAGCGTAGCTGGCGGGAGAAGCGACAATGAGCAGTTCTTC | CASSVAGGRSDNEQFF